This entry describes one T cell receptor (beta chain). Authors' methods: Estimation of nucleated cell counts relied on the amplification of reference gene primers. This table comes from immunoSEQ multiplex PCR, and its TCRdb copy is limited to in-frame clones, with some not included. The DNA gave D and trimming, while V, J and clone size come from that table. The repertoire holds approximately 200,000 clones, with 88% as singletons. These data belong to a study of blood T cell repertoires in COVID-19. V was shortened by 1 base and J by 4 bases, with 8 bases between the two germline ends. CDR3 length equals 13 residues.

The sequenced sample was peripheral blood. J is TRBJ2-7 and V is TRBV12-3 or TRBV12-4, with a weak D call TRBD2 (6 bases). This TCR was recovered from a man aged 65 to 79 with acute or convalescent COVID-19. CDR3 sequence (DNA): TGTGCCAGCAGTTTAGGGGGGAGGTACGAGCAGTACTTC. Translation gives CASSLGGRYEQYF.